The T cell receptor (beta chain) under discussion was sequenced for a study of early T cells in non-severe SARS-CoV-2 infection. Unique molecular identifiers (one per individual cDNA molecule) were attached. TCRdb reprocessed the 5' RACE reads with MiXCR, giving one entry per CDR3 protein. The sample contains about 80,000 distinct CDR3 sequences, 11% of which appear only once. Germline CDR1 SGHDT, CDR2 YYEEEE. CDR3 length: 14 amino acids. Trimming shortened V by 2 bases and J by 5 bases, and 13 bases separated the two germline ends. The source of this sequence is an adult who was a healthcare worker with PCR-confirmed SARS-CoV-2 infection or an uninfected control (not recorded which). The sequenced material came from whole blood. The chain uses TRBV5-6 and TRBJ1-1; D gene unclear. CDR3 sequence reads: CASSFLGRETEAFF. Here the CDR3 DNA reads TGTGCCAGCAGCTTTCTTGGACGTGAGACTGAAGCTTTCTTT.